Below, 2 T cell receptor beta chains from the same sample are listed, as sequenced in a study of CD8 T cells in Susac syndrome. A quantity of 0.5 to 1 ug RNA underwent reverse transcription using random hexamers. Each CDR3 protein is one row after TCRdb ran MiXCR on the immunoSEQ multiplex PCR reads. The table lists roughly 400,000 distinct CDR3 sequences, roughly 85% of them singletons. Sample: CD8+ T cells from PBMCs. The receptors were gathered from a human donor with multiple sclerosis.

The chain has TRBV11-2 and TRBJ2-2, with 7 bases fitting TRBD2. The germline CDR1 and CDR2 sequences are SGHAT and FQNNGV. The ends lost 3 bases at V and 0 bases at J; junction bases unmatched: 4. The CDR3 covers 16 residues. This CDR3 is CASSFPTSPNTGELFF. For the CDR3, the DNA is TGTGCCAGCAGCTTTCCGACTAGCCCGAACACCGGGGAGCTGTTTTTT.

The rearrangement joins TRBV20-1 to TRBJ2-1, with D tentatively TRBD1 (5 bases). There are 15 residues in the CDR3. CDR1 is DFQATT and CDR2 is SNEGSKA in the germline V gene (reference sequence). V shed 1 base and J shed 5 bases, with 15 bases lying between them. CDR3 in amino acids: CSARGVRQTHNEQFF. The DNA of the CDR3 is TGCAGTGCTAGAGGGGTAAGACAGACCCACAATGAGCAGTTCTTC.